A selection of T cell receptor beta chains follows, all from one sample in a study of cytomegalovirus exposure and HLA in healthy donors. Libraries were prepared by immunoSEQ multiplex PCR; TCRdb keeps only in-frame clonotypes and omits some of them. The sample includes roughly 130,000 clones, roughly 83% of them seen just once. What was sequenced was PBMCs. These receptor sequences come from a girl aged 2 to 10 in good health and CMV-seronegative. Each CDR3 is given with its conserved first and last residue. A D gene is named only where the DNA matches it firmly. The size of a clone is reported for some rows only, either as once, few or many, or as a class for expanded clones.

j_call v_call d_call clone_size cdr3_aa cdr3_nt
TRBJ1-2 TRBV4-3 TRBD1 once CASSQDLGQGDGYTF TGCGCCAGCAGCCAAGATTTGGGCCAGGGGGATGGCTACACCTTC
TRBJ2-7 TRBV30 NA NA CAWSMQAAGEQYF TGTGCCTGGAGTATGCAGGCAGCGGGCGAGCAGTACTTC
TRBJ1-2 TRBV7-9 NA NA CASSLGASNYGYTF TGTGCCAGCAGCTTAGGGGCGTCTAACTATGGCTACACCTTC
TRBJ2-1 TRBV2 TRBD2 NA CASRSGTSGISYNEQFF TGTGCCAGCAGATCAGGGACTAGCGGGATCTCCTACAATGAGCAGTTCTTC
TRBJ1-1 TRBV6-6 TRBD1 NA CASSDGQAIEAFF TGTGCCAGCAGTGACGGACAGGCGATTGAAGCTTTCTTT
TRBJ1-5 TRBV28 NA few CASRGSRNQPQHF TGTGCCAGCCGAGGGAGCCGGAATCAGCCCCAGCATTTT
TRBJ2-7 TRBV14 NA NA CASSQGGVVDEQYF TGTGCCAGCAGCCAAGGCGGCGTGGTGGACGAGCAGTACTTC
TRBJ1-2 TRBV14 TRBD1 NA CASSPDRDYGYTF TGTGCCAGCAGCCCGGACAGGGACTATGGCTACACCTTC
TRBJ2-7 TRBV5-8 NA NA CASSFLTGRTYEQYF TGTGCCAGCAGCTTTTTGACAGGCCGTACCTACGAGCAGTACTTC
TRBJ1-1 TRBV30 NA NA CAWTQLFRSDTEAFF TGTGCCTGGACCCAACTTTTTCGGTCGGACACTGAAGCTTTCTTT
TRBJ1-1 TRBV11-2 NA NA CASSLEGGRDTEAFF TGTGCCAGCAGCTTAGAGGGTGGGAGGGACACTGAAGCTTTCTTT
TRBJ1-3 TRBV11-2 NA NA CASSGTGITGNTIYF TGTGCCAGCAGCGGAACAGGGATTACTGGAAACACCATATATTTT
TRBJ2-4 TRBV9 NA NA CATSQGPKNIQYF TGTGCCACTTCACAGGGTCCCAAAAACATTCAGTACTTC
TRBJ1-6 TRBV4-1 NA NA CASSLRDQGISYNSPLHF TGCGCCAGCAGCCTCAGGGATCAGGGAATCTCCTATAATTCACCCCTCCACTTT
TRBJ1-4 TRBV4-1 NA NA CASSQERVIGEKLFF TGCGCCAGCAGCCAAGAACGGGTCATAGGTGAAAAACTGTTTTTT
TRBJ2-4 TRBV28 NA NA CASSLGAGTKNIQYF TGTGCCAGCAGTTTAGGGGCAGGGACCAAAAACATTCAGTACTTC
TRBJ2-7 TRBV30 NA NA CAWSVTGYYEQYF TGTGCCTGGAGTGTCACAGGTTACTACGAGCAGTACTTC
TRBJ2-3 TRBV29-1 NA NA CSAQQGTYTDTQYF TGCAGCGCACAACAGGGGACTTACACAGATACGCAGTATTTT
TRBJ2-5 TRBV6-6 NA NA CASSYSDRSGEQYF TGTGCCAGCAGTTACTCCGACAGGTCAGGGGAGCAGTACTTC
TRBJ2-5 TRBV15 TRBD2 NA CATRPPGLATETQYF TGTGCCACCAGGCCCCCGGGACTAGCTACGGAGACCCAGTACTTC
TRBJ1-1 TRBV29-1 NA NA CSVEPRVNTEAFF TGCAGCGTTGAACCCAGGGTAAACACTGAAGCTTTCTTT
TRBJ2-5 TRBV19 NA NA CAASRDGRRGQETQYF TGTGCGGCATCTCGAGACGGCCGCCGAGGCCAAGAGACCCAGTACTTC
TRBJ1-5 TRBV15 TRBD1 NA CATSRDGNGDGQGAMIRDQPQHF TGTGCCACCAGCAGAGATGGTAACGGGGATGGACAGGGGGCAATGATAAGGGATCAGCCCCAGCATTTT
TRBJ1-4 TRBV27 TRBD1 NA CASSSFGQGREKLFF TGTGCCAGCAGTTCCTTCGGACAGGGTAGAGAAAAACTGTTTTTT
TRBJ2-1 TRBV9 NA NA CASSVSSSVGNEQFF TGTGCCAGCAGCGTAAGCTCTAGCGTTGGGAATGAGCAGTTCTTC
TRBJ2-7 TRBV19 TRBD2 NA CASSRTGGEQYF TGTGCCAGTAGTAGGACGGGAGGCGAGCAGTACTTC
TRBJ2-7 TRBV5-1 NA NA CASKVTGTSDEQYF TGCGCCAGCAAGGTCACAGGAACCTCGGATGAGCAGTACTTC
TRBJ1-1 TRBV21-1 NA NA CASSKFGEDTEAFF TGTGCCAGCAGCAAATTCGGAGAGGACACTGAAGCTTTCTTT
TRBJ2-5 TRBV9 TRBD2 NA CASSVGGGAVETQYF TGTGCCAGCAGCGTAGGCGGGGGGGCCGTGGAGACCCAGTACTTC
TRBJ1-2 TRBV27 NA NA CASRSVPREGYTF TGTGCCAGCAGATCCGTTCCGCGTGAGGGCTACACCTTC
TRBJ2-6 TRBV15 NA NA CATSRGPRQAGANVLTF TGTGCCACCAGCAGAGGCCCTCGACAGGCTGGGGCCAACGTCCTGACTTTC
TRBJ2-7 TRBV5-4 TRBD1 few CASSLSEGRGYEQYF TGTGCCAGCAGCTTATCAGAGGGCAGGGGGTACGAGCAGTACTTC
TRBJ1-2 TRBV4-3 TRBD1 NA CASSQDRGHYGYTF TGCGCCAGCAGCCAGGACAGGGGGCACTATGGCTACACCTTC
TRBJ1-1 TRBV4-3 NA NA CASSQGPTVGDTEAFF TGCGCCAGCAGCCAAGGTCCGACGGTAGGGGACACTGAAGCTTTCTTT
TRBJ2-7 TRBV14 NA NA CASSRDLESEQYF TGTGCCAGCAGCCGGGACTTAGAAAGCGAGCAGTACTTC
TRBJ2-5 TRBV11-2 TRBD2 NA CASSLVAGGMMETQYF TGTGCCAGCAGCTTAGTTGCGGGAGGGATGATGGAGACCCAGTACTTC
TRBJ2-3 TRBV5-1 TRBD1 NA CASSLRQGETDTQYF TGCGCCAGCAGCTTGAGACAGGGGGAAACAGATACGCAGTATTTT